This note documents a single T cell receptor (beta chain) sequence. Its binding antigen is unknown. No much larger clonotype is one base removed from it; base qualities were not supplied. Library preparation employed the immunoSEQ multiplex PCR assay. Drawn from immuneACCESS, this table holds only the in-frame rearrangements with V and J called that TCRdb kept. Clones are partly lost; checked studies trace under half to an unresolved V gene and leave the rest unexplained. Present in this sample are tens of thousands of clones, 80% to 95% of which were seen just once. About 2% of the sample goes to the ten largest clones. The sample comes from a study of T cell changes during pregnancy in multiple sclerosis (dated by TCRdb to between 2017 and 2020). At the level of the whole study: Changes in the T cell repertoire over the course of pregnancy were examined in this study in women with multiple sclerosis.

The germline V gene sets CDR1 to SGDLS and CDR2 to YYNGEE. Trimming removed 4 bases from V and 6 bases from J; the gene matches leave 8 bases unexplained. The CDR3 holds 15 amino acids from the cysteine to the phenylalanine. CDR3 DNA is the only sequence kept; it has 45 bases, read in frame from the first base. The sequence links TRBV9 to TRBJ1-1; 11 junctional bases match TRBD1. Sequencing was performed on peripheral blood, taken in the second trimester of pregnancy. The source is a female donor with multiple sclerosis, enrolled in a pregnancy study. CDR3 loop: CASSSWTGGNAEAFF. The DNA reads TGTGCCAGCAGCTCCTGGACAGGGGGCAATGCTGAAGCTTTCTTT. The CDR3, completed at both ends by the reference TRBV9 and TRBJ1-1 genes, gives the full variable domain DSGVTQTPKHLITATGQRVTLRCSPRSGDLSVYWYQQSLDQGLQFLIQYYNGEERAKGNILERFSAQQFPDLHSELNLSSLELGDSALYFCASSSWTGGNAEAFFGQGTRLTVV.